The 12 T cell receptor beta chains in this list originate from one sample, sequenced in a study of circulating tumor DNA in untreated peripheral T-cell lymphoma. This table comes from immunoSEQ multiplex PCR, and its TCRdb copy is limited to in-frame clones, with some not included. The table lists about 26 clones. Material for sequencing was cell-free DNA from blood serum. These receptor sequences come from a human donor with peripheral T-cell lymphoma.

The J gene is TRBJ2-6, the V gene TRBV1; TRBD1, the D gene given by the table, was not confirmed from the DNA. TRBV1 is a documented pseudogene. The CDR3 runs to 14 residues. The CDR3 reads CTSSAQSRANVLTF. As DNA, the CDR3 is TGCACCAGCAGTGCACAAAGTCGGGCCAACGTCCTGACTTTC.

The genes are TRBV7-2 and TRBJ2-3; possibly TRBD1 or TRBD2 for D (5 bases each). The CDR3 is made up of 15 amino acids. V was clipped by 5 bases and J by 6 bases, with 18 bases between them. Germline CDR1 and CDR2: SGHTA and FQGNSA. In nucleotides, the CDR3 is TGTGCCAGCAGCCGGGACCGCACTGGATGGGATACGCAGTATTTT. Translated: CASSRDRTGWDTQYF.

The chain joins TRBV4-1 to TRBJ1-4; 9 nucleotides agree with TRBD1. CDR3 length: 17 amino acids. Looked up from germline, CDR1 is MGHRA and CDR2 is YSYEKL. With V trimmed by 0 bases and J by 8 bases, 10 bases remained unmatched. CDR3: CASSQDGGGTGREKLFF. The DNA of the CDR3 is TGCGCCAGCAGCCAAGATGGGGGTGGGACAGGGAGGGAAAAACTGTTTTTT.

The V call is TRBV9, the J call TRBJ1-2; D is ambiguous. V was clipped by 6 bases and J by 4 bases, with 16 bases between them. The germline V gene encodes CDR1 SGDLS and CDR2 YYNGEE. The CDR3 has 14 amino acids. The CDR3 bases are TGTGCCAGCATACGGTCAAGAAAGACCTATGGCTACACCTTC. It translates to CASIRSRKTYGYTF.

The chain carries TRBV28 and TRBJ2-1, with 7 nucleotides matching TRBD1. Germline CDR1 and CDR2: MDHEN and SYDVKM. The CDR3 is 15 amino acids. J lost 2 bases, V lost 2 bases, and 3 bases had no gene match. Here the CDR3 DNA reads TGTGCCAGCAGTTTACCGGGACAGACCTACAATGAGCAGTTCTTC. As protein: CASSLPGQTYNEQFF.

The CDR3 here is CASSRWPGGSEAFF. As DNA, the CDR3 is TGTGCCAGCAGTCGCTGGCCAGGGGGCTCTGAAGCTTTCTTT. The chain couples TRBV2 to TRBJ1-1; 8 bases are a match to TRBD1. V was pared by 5 bases and J by 6 bases, with 8 bases of the junction left unmatched. Germline V gives CDR1 SNHLY, CDR2 FYNNEI. The CDR3 sequence is 14 residues long. The complete variable domain, with remaining parts taken from reference TRBV2 and TRBJ1-1, reads EPEVTQTPSHQVTQMGQEVILRCVPISNHLYFYWYRQILGQKVEFLVSFYNNEISEKSEIFDDQFSVERPDGSNFTLKIRSTKLEDSAMYFCASSRWPGGSEAFFGQGTRLTVV.

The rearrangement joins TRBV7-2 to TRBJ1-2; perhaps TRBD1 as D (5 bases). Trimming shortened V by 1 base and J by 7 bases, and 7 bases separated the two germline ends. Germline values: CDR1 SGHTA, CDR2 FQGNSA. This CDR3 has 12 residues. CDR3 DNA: TGTGCCAGCAGCTTAGTTGGGGCTGGCTACACCTTC. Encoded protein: CASSLVGAGYTF. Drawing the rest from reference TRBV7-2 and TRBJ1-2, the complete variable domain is GAGVSQSPSNKVTEKGKDVELRCDPISGHTALYWYRQSLGQGLEFLIYFQGNSAPDKSGLPSDRFSAERTGGSVSTLTIQRTQQEDSAVYLCASSLVGAGYTFGSGTRLTVV.

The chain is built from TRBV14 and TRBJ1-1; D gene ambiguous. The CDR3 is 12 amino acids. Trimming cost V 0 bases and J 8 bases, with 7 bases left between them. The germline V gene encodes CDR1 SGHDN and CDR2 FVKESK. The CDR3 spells CASSQDRVEAFF. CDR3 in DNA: TGTGCCAGCAGCCAAGATAGAGTGGAAGCTTTCTTT.

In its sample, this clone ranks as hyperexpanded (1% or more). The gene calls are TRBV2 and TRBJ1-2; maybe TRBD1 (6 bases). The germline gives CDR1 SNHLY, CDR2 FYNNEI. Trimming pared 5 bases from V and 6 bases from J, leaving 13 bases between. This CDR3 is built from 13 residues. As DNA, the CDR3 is TGTGCCAGCAGTTGGATGGGGGGGCATGGCTACACCTTC. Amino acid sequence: CASSWMGGHGYTF.

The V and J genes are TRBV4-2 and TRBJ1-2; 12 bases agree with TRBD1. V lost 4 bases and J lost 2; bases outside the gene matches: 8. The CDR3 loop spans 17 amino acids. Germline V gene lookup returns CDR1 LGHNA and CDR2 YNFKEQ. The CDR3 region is CASSLPPGQGANYGYTF. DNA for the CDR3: TGTGCCAGCAGCCTGCCTCCGGGACAGGGGGCGAACTATGGCTACACCTTC.

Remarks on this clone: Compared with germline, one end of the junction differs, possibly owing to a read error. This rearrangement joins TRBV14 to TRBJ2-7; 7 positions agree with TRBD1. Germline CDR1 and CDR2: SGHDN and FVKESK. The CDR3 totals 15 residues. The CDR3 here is CASSQGSGTAYEQYF. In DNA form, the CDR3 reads TGTGCCAGCAGTCAAGGGTCCGGGACAGCCTACGAGCAGTACTTC. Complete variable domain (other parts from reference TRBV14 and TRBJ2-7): EAGVTQFPSHSVIEKGQTVTLRCDPISGHDNLYWYRRVMGKEIKFLLHFVKESKQDESGMPNNRFLAERTGGTYSTLKVQPAELEDSGVYFCASSQGSGTAYEQYFGPGTRLTVT.

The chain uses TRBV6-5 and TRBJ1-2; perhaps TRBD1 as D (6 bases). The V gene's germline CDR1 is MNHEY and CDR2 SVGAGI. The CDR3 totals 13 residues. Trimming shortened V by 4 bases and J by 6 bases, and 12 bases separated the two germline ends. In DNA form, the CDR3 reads TGTGCCAGCAGTTGGATGGGGGGGCATGGCTACACCTTC. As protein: CASSWMGGHGYTF.